The clone carrying this T cell receptor beta chain was recorded only once. The antigen is unknown. Sequencing used immunoSEQ multiplex PCR; TCRdb keeps in-frame clones, though not all of them. This sample has some 57,000 clones, with 60% to 85% found just once. These data are taken from a study of a mutant IDH1 vaccine in newly diagnosed glioma. Study overall: The study started vaccination 4-6 weeks after radiotherapy alone, or with temozolomide cycles. Week 35 brought visit V12, which was followed by visit V13 at week 47.

Time point noted: week 47, end of study. Topical imiquimod accompanied each vaccine dose, which consisted of 300 ug of mutant IDH1 20-mer peptide. Newly diagnosed WHO grade 3 or 4 IDH1-mutant, ATRX-lost astrocytomas were identified in the donors. There are 12 residues in the CDR3. The ends were cut back, 7 bases at V and 5 bases at J, with 12 bases in the middle. The V gene's germline CDR1 is SGHNT and CDR2 YYREEE (reference sequence). The source was PBMCs, collected from a glioma patient whose treatment included an IDH1 peptide vaccine. The TCR originated in a woman aged 40 to 55 with glioma. Some clones in this sample may be carry-over from other donors' samples. This chain joins TRBV5-4 and TRBJ2-5, with D tentatively TRBD1 or TRBD2 (5 bases each). CDR3 DNA: TGTGCCAGCCAAGGGGAGTTGGAGACCCAGTACTTC. Its translation: CASQGELETQYF.